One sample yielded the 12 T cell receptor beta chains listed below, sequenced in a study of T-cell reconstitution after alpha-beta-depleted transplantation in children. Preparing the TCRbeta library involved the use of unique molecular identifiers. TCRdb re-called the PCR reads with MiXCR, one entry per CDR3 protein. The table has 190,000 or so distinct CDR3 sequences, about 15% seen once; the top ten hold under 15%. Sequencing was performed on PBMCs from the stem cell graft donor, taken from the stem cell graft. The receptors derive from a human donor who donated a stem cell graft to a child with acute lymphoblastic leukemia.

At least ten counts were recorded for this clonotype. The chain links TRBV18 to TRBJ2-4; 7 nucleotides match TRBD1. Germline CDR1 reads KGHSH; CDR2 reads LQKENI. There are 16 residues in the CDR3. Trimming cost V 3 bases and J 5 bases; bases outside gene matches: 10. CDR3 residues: CASSPNPGQGENIQYF. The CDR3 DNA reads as TGTGCCAGCTCACCGAATCCAGGGCAGGGGGAAAACATTCAGTACTTC.

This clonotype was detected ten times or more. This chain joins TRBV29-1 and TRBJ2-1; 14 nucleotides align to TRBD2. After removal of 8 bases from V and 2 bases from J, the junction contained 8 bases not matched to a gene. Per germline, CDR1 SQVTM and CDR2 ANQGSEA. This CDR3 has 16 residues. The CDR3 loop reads CSTGLAGGATYNEQFF. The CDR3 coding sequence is TGCAGCACCGGACTAGCGGGAGGTGCCACCTACAATGAGCAGTTCTTC.

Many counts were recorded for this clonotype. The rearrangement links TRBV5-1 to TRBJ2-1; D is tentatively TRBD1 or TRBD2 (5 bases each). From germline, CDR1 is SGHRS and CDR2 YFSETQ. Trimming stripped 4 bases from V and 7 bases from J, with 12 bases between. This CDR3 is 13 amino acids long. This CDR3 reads CASSPGPQNEQFF. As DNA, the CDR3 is TGCGCCAGCAGCCCGGGGCCGCAGAATGAGCAGTTCTTC.

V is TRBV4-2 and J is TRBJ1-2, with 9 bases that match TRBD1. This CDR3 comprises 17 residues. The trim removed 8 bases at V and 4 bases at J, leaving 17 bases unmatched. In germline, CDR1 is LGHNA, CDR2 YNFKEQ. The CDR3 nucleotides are TGTGCCAGCGGCCCCGGGCCCTTCGGGACAGGGATCTATGGCTACACCTTC. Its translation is CASGPGPFGTGIYGYTF.

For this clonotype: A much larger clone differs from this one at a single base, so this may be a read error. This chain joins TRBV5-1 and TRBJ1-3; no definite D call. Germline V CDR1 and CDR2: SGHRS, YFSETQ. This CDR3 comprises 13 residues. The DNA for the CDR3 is TGCGCCAACAGCTTGGAAAACGCCAACACCATATATTTT. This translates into CANSLENANTIYF.

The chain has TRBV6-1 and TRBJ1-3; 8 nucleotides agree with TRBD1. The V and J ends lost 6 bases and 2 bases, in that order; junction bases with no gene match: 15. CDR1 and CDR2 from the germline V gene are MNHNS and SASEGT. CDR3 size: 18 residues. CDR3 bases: TGTGCCAGCAGGCAAACACCAGGACAGGGTTGGACTGGAAACACCATATATTTT. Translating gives CASRQTPGQGWTGNTIYF.

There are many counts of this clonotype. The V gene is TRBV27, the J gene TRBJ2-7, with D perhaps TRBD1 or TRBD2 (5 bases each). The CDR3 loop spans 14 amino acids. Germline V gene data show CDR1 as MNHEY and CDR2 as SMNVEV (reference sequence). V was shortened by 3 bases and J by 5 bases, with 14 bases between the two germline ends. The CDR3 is CASSFPGRVNEQYF. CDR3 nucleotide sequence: TGTGCCAGCAGTTTCCCGGGACGCGTGAACGAGCAGTACTTC.

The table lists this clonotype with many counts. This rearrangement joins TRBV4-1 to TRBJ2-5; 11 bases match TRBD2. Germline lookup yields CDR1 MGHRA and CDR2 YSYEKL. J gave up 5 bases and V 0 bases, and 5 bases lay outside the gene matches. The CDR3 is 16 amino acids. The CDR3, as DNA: TGCGCCAGCAGCCAAGAGGAATTAGCGGGAGGGGAGACCCAGTACTTC. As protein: CASSQEELAGGETQYF.

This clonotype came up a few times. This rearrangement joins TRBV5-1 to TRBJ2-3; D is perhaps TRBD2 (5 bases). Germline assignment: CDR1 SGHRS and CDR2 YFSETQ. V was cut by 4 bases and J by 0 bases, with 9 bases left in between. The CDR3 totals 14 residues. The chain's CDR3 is CASSPQRSTDTQYF. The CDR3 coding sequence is TGCGCCAGCAGCCCTCAGCGGAGCACAGATACGCAGTATTTT.

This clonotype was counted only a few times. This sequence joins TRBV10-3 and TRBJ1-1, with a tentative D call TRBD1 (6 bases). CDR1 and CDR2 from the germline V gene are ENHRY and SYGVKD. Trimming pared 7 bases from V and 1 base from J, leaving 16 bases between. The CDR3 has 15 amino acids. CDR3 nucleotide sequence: TGTGCCATCACCCAGCCGGGGGCGGCGAACACTGAAGCTTTCTTT. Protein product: CAITQPGAANTEAFF.

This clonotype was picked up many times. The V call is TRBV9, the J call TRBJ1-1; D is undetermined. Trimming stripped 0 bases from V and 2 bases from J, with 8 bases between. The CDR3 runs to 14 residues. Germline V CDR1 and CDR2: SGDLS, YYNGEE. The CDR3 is CASSVDFGNTEAFF. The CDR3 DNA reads TGTGCCAGCAGCGTAGATTTCGGAAACACTGAAGCTTTCTTT.

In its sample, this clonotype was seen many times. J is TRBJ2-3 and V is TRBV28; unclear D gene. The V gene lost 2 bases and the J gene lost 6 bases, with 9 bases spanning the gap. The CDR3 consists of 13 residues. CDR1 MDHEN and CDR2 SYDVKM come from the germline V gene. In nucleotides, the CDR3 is TGTGCCAGCAGTTTACTGTCTGAGGATACGCAGTATTTT. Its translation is CASSLLSEDTQYF. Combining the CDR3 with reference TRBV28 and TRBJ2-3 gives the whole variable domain DVKVTQSSRYLVKRTGEKVFLECVQDMDHENMFWYRQDPGLGLRLIYFSYDVKMKEKGDIPEGYSVSREKKERFSLILESASTNQTSMYLCASSLLSEDTQYFGPGTRLTVL.